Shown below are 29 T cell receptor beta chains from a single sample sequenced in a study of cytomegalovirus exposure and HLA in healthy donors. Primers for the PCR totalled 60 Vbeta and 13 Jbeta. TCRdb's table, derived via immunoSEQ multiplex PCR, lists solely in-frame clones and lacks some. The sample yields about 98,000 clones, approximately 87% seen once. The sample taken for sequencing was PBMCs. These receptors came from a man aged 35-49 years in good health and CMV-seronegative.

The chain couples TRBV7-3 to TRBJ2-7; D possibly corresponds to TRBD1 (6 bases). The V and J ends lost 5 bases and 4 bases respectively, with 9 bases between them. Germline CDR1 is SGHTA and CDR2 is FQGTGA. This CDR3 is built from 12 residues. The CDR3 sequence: CASSAQGYEQYF. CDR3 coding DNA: TGTGCCAGCAGCGCGCAGGGGTACGAGCAGTACTTC.

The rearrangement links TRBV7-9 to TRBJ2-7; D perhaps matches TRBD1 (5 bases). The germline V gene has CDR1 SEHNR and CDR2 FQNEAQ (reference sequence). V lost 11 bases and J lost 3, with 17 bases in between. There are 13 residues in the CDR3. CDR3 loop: CASSSAGFYEQYF. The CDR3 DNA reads TGTGCCTCCTCGTCCGCAGGGTTCTACGAGCAGTACTTC.

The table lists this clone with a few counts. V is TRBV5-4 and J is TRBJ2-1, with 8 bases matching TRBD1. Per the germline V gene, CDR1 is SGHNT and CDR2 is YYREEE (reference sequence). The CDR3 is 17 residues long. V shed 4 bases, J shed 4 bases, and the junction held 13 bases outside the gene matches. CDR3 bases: TGTGCCAGCAGCCCGACGGTGGGACAGGCTGATTACAATGAGCAGTTCTTC. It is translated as CASSPTVGQADYNEQFF.

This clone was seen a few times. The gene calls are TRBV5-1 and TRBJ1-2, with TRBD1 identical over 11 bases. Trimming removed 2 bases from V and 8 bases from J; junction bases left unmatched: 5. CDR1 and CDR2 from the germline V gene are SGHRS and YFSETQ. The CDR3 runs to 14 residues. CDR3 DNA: TGCGCCAGCAGCTTAGGACAGGGGGCCTGGGGCTACACCTTC. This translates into CASSLGQGAWGYTF.

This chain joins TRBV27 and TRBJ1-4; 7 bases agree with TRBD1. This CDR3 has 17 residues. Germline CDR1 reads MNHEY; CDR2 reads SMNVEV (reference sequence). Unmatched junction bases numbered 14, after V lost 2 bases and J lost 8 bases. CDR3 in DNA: TGTGCCAGCAGTTTACTGTCGGACAGGCGCAAGGGGGAAAAACTGTTTTTT. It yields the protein CASSLLSDRRKGEKLFF. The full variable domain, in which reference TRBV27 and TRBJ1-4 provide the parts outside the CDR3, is EAQVTQNPRYLITVTGKKLTVTCSQNMNHEYMSWYRQDPGLGLRQIYYSMNVEVTDKGDVPEGYKVSRKEKRNFPLILESPSPNQTSLYFCASSLLSDRRKGEKLFFGSGTQLSVL.

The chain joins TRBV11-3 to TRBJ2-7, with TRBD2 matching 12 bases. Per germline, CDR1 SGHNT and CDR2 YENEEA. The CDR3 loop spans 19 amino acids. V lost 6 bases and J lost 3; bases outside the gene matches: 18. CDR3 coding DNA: TGTGCCAGCAGTCACCATACTTATCTAGCGGGGGGGCCGATCTACGAGCAGTACTTC. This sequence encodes CASSHHTYLAGGPIYEQYF. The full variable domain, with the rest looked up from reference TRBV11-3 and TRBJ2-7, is EAGVVQSPRYKIIEKKQPVAFWCNPISGHNTLYWYLQNLGQGPELLIRYENEEAVDDSQLPKDRFSAERLKGVDSTLKIQPAELGDSAVYLCASSHHTYLAGGPIYEQYFGPGTRLTVT.

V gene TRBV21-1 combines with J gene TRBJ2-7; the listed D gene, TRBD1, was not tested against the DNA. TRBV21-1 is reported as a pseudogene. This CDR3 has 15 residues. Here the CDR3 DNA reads TGTGCCAGCAGGGGGAAGACAGGCGTAGTGCACGAGCAGTACTTC. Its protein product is CASRGKTGVVHEQYF.

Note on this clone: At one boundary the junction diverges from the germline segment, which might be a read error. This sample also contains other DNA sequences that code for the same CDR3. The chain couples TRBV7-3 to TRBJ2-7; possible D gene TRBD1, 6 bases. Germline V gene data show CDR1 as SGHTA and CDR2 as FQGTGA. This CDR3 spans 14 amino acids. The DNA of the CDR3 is TGTGCCAGCAGCTTAATCCAGGGGACCTACGAGCAGTACTTT. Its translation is CASSLIQGTYEQYF.

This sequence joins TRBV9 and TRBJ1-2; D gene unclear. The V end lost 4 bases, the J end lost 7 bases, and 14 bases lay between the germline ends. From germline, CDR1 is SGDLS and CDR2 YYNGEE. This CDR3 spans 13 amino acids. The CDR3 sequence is CASSSGGFFGYTF. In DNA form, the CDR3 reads TGTGCCAGCAGCTCGGGAGGCTTCTTTGGCTACACCTTC.

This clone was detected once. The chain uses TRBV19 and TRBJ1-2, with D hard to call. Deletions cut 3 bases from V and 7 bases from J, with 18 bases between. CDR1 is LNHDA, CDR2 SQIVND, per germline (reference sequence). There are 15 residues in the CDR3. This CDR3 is CASSMGRETIGGYTF. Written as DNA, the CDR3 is TGTGCCAGTAGTATGGGCCGGGAGACTATCGGTGGCTACACCTTC.

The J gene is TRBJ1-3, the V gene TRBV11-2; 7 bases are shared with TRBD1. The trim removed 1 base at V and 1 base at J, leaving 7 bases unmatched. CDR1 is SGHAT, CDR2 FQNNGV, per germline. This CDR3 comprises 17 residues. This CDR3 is CASSLGTGAGSGNTIYF. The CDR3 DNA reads TGTGCCAGCAGCTTAGGAACAGGGGCAGGTTCTGGAAACACCATATATTTT.

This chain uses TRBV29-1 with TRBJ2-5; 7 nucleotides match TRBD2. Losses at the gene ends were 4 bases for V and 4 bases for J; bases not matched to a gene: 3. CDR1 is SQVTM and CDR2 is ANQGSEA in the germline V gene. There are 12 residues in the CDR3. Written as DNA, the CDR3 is TGCAGCGTTGTCGGGGGGACAGAGACCCAGTACTTC. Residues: CSVVGGTETQYF. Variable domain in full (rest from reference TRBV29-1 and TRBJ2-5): SAVISQKPSRDICQRGTSLTIQCQVDSQVTMMFWYRQQPGQSLTLIATANQGSEATYESGFVIDKFPISRPNLTFSTLTVSNMSPEDSSIYLCSVVGGTETQYFGPGTRLLVL.

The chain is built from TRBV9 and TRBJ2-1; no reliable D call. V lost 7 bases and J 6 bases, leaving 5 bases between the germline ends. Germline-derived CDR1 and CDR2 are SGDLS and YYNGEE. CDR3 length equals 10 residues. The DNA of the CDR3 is TGTGCCAGCGGGCTCAATGAGCAGTTCTTC. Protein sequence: CASGLNEQFF.

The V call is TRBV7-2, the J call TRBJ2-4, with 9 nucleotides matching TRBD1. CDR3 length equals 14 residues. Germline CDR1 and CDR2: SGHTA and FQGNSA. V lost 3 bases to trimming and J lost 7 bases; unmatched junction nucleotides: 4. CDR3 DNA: TGTGCCAGCAGCTTGGGGGGACAGGGTAACATTCAGTACTTC. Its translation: CASSLGGQGNIQYF.

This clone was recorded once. CDR3 region: CASSLSTEAFF. The DNA of the CDR3 is TGTGCCAGCAGCTTGTCAACTGAAGCTTTCTTT. V is TRBV7-9 and J is TRBJ1-1, with D hard to call. The V gene's germline CDR1 is SEHNR and CDR2 FQNEAQ (reference sequence). V was shortened by 3 bases and J by 5 bases, with 4 bases between the two germline ends. This CDR3 has 11 amino acids.

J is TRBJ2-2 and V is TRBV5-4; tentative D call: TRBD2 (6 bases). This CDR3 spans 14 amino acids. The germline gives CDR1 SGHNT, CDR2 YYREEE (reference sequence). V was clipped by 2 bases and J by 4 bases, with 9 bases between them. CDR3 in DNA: TGTGCCAGCAGCTTCCTCGGGGGCACCGGGGAGCTGTTTTTT. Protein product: CASSFLGGTGELFF.

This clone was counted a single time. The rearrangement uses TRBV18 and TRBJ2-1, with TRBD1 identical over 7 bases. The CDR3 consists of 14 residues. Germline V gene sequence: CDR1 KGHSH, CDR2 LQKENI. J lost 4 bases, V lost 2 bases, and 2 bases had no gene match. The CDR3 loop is CASSPSGGYNEQFF. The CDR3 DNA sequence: TGTGCCAGCTCACCATCAGGGGGTTACAATGAGCAGTTCTTC.

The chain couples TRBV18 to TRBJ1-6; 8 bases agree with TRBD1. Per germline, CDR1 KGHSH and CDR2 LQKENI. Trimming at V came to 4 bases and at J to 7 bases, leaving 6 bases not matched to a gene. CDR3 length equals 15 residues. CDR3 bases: TGTGCCAGCTCACTAGCTACAGGGGGAAATTCACCCCTCCACTTT. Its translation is CASSLATGGNSPLHF.

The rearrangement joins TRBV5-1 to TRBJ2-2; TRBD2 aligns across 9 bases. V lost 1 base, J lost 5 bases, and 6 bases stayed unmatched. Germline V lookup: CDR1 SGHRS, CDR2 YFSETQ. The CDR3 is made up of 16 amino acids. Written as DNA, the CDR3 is TGCGCCAGCAGCTTGCCGCCTAGCGGGGAGACCGGGGAGCTGTTTTTT. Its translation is CASSLPPSGETGELFF.

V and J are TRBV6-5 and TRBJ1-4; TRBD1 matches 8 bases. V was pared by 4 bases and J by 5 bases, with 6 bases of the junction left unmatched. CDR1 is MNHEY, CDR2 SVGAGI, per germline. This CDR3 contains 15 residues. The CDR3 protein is CASSFPQGGNEKLFF. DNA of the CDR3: TGTGCCAGCAGTTTCCCACAGGGGGGGAATGAAAAACTGTTTTTT.

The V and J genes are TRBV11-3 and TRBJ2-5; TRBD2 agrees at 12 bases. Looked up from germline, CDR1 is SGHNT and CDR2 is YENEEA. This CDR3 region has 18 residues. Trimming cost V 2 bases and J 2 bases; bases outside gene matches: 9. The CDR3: CASSLSPSSGGAQETQYF. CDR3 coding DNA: TGTGCCAGCAGCTTATCTCCATCTAGCGGGGGGGCTCAAGAGACCCAGTACTTC.

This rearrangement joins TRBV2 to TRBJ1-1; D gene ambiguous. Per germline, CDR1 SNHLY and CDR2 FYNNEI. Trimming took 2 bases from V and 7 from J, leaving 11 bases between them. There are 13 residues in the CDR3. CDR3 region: CASSELPTGEAFF. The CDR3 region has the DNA TGTGCCAGCAGTGAACTTCCAACGGGTGAAGCTTTCTTT.

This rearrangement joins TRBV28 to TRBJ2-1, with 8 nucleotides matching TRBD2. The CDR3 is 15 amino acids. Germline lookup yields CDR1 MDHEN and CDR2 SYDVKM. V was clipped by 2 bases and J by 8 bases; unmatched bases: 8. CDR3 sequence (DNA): TGTGCCAGCAGTTTACCCCCTACGGGGGGGTATGAGCAGTTCTTC. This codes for CASSLPPTGGYEQFF.

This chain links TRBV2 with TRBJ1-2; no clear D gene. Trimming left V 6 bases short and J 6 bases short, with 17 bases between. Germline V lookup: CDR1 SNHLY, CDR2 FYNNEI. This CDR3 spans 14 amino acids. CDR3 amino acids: CASSPGEGVDGYTF. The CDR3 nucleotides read TGTGCCAGCAGCCCCGGGGAGGGTGTGGATGGCTACACCTTC. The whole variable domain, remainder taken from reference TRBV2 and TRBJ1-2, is EPEVTQTPSHQVTQMGQEVILRCVPISNHLYFYWYRQILGQKVEFLVSFYNNEISEKSEIFDDQFSVERPDGSNFTLKIRSTKLEDSAMYFCASSPGEGVDGYTFGSGTRLTVV.

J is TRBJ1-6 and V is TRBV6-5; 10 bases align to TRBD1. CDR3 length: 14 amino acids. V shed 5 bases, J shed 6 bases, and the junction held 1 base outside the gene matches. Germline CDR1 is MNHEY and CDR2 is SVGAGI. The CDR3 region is CASSRDRGNSPLHF. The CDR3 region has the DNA TGTGCCAGCAGTCGGGACAGGGGTAATTCACCCCTCCACTTT.

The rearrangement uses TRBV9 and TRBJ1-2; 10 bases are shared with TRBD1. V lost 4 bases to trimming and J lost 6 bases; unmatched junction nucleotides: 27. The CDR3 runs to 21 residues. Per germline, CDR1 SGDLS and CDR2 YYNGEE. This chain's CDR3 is CASSPRSVFRDRGKLGDGYTF. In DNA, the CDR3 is TGTGCCAGCAGCCCCCGTAGTGTGTTCCGGGACAGGGGAAAGTTGGGTGATGGCTACACCTTC.

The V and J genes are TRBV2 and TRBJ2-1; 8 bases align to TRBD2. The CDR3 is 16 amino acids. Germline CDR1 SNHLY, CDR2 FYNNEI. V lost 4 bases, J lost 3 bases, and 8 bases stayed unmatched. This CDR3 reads CASSGIGGGNYNEQFF. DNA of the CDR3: TGTGCCAGCAGTGGGATTGGCGGGGGGAACTACAATGAGCAGTTCTTC. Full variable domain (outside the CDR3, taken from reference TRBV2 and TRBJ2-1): EPEVTQTPSHQVTQMGQEVILRCVPISNHLYFYWYRQILGQKVEFLVSFYNNEISEKSEIFDDQFSVERPDGSNFTLKIRSTKLEDSAMYFCASSGIGGGNYNEQFFGPGTRLTVL.

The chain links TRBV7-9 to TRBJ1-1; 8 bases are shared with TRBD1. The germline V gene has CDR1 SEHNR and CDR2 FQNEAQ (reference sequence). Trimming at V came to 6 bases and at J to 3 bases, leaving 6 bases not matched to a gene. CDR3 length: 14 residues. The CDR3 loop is CASRSLRGHTEAFF. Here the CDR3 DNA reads TGTGCCAGCAGGTCACTCAGGGGGCACACTGAAGCTTTCTTT.

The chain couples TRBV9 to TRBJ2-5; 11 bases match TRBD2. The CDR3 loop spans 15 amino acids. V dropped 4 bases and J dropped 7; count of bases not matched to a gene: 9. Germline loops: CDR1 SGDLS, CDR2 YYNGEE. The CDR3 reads CASSPAGLAARTQYF. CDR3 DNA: TGTGCCAGCAGCCCCGCGGGACTAGCGGCAAGGACCCAGTACTTC.